In this sample, the clone carrying this T cell receptor beta chain turned up once. The data belong to a study of blood T cell repertoires in COVID-19. Only in-frame clones appear in the TCRdb table, and some are missing; sequencing was by immunoSEQ multiplex PCR. In the table there are under 400,000 clones, more than 75% of which are singletons. The J segment lost 3 bases and the V segment lost 2 bases, leaving 5 bases of the junction unmatched. This CDR3 comprises 16 residues. CDR1 is LGHNT, CDR2 FRNRAP, per germline. The sequence was collected from a man aged 40-50 years in a cohort exposed to, infected with or recovered from COVID-19 (not recorded which). Material: PBMCs or T cells enriched from blood (not recorded which). The chain joins TRBV12-5 to TRBJ2-1; 9 positions agree with TRBD2. The CDR3 sequence is CASGLTSGRIYNEQFF. The CDR3 region has the DNA TGTGCTAGTGGTTTGACCAGCGGGAGGATCTACAATGAGCAGTTCTTC.